The sequence of this T cell receptor beta chain was determined in a study of blood T cell repertoires in COVID-19. Study-wide context: Researchers got acute and convalescent COVID-19 samples from the United States, Italy and Spain.

Some clones are missing from TCRdb's copy, which holds only in-frame ones; the method was immunoSEQ multiplex PCR. Among around 140,000 clones listed, approximately 80% were seen once. From germline, CDR1 is LNHDA and CDR2 SQIVND (reference sequence). J lost 2 bases, V lost 0 bases, and 4 bases had no gene match. The CDR3 contains 16 residues. This rearrangement joins TRBV19 to TRBJ2-1; 7 bases are a match to TRBD2. The sequencing sample was made of peripheral blood. The sequence derives from an older woman with acute or convalescent COVID-19. This CDR3 reads CASSIESGIPYNEQFF. The CDR3 DNA follows: TGTGCCAGTAGTATAGAGAGCGGGATTCCCTACAATGAGCAGTTCTTC.